Listed here are 5 T cell receptor beta chains from one sample, sequenced in a study of cytomegalovirus exposure and HLA in healthy donors. Primers included in the PCR were 60 Vbeta and 13 Jbeta primers. Generated by immunoSEQ multiplex PCR, the TCRdb table keeps only in-frame clones and is missing some. The table includes about 150,000 clones, about 85% detected once. Sequencing input: PBMCs. These receptors originate from a young man in good health and CMV-seropositive.

J is TRBJ2-7 and V is TRBV29-1; D is perhaps TRBD1 (6 bases). The CDR3 is made up of 12 amino acids. Germline loops: CDR1 SQVTM, CDR2 ANQGSEA. Trimming shortened V by 4 bases and J by 4 bases, and 11 bases separated the two germline ends. CDR3 DNA sequence: TGCAGCGTTGGAACAGGGTGGTACGAGCAGTACTTC. Amino acids: CSVGTGWYEQYF.

V is TRBV29-1 and J is TRBJ1-2, with 7 bases fitting TRBD1. J lost 3 bases, V lost 4 bases, and 2 bases had no gene match. This CDR3 spans 12 amino acids. Germline V lookup: CDR1 SQVTM, CDR2 ANQGSEA. CDR3 amino acids: CSVGDSYYGYTF. The CDR3 nucleotides are TGCAGCGTTGGGGACAGCTACTATGGCTACACCTTC. The whole variable domain, filled in from reference TRBV29-1 and TRBJ1-2, reads SAVISQKPSRDICQRGTSLTIQCQVDSQVTMMFWYRQQPGQSLTLIATANQGSEATYESGFVIDKFPISRPNLTFSTLTVSNMSPEDSSIYLCSVGDSYYGYTFGSGTRLTVV.

The V call is TRBV4-3, the J call TRBJ2-2; weak D call: TRBD2 (7 bases). This CDR3 region has 19 residues. The germline V gene has CDR1 LGHNA and CDR2 YSLEER. The germline V and J ends were trimmed by 1 base and 3 bases, with 21 bases remaining between them. The CDR3, as DNA: TGCGCCAGCAGCCAAGGGGACGGGGGGAAAGGGGGATACACCGGGGAGCTGTTTTTT. It specifies CASSQGDGGKGGYTGELFF.

This chain uses TRBV18 with TRBJ2-7, with D tentatively TRBD2 (5 bases). Germline lookup yields CDR1 KGHSH and CDR2 LQKENI. CDR3 length equals 15 residues. Between the trimmed V and J ends, which lost 3 bases and 5 bases, there was a span of 17 bases. CDR3 protein: CASSPPVRGMHEQYF. The CDR3, as DNA: TGTGCCAGCTCACCCCCGGTACGGGGAATGCACGAGCAGTACTTC.

The chain recombines TRBV11-2 with TRBJ2-3; possibly TRBD2 for D (8 bases). Germline V CDR1 and CDR2: SGHAT, FQNNGV. The CDR3 runs 16 residues. Trimming shortened V by 7 bases and J by 7 bases, and 24 bases separated the two germline ends. This chain's CDR3 is CASTQRGLDRANTQYF. As DNA, the CDR3 is TGTGCCAGCACCCAACGGGGACTAGACAGGGCCAATACGCAGTATTTT. Full variable domain (remainder filled in from reference TRBV11-2 and TRBJ2-3): EAGVAQSPRYKIIEKRQSVAFWCNPISGHATLYWYQQILGQGPKLLIQFQNNGVVDDSQLPKDRFSAERLKGVDSTLKIQPAKLEDSAVYLCASTQRGLDRANTQYFGPGTRLTVL.